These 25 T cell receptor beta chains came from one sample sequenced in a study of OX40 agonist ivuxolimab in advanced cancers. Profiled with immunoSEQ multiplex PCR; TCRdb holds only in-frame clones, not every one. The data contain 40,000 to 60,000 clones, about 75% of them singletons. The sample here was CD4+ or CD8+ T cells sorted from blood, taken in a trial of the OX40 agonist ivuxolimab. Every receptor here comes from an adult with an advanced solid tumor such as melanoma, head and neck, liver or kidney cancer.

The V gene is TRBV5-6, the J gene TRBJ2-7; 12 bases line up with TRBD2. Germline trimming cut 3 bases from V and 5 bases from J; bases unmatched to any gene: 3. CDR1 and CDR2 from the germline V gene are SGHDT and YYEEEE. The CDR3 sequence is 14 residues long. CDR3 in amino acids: CASSSWTSGNEQYF. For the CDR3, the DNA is TGTGCCAGCAGCTCCTGGACTAGCGGGAACGAGCAGTACTTC.

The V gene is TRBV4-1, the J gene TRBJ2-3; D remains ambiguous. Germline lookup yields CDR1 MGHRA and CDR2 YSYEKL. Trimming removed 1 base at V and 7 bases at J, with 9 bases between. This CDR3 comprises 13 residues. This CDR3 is CASSQGGTNTQYF. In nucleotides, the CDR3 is TGCGCCAGCAGCCAAGGGGGAACTAATACGCAGTATTTT.

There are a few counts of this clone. CDR3 DNA sequence: TGCAGCGTTGAAAGCGCGGATAGCAATCAGCCCCAGCATTTT. Amino acid sequence: CSVESADSNQPQHF. The rearrangement uses TRBV29-1 and TRBJ1-5; D gene uncertain. The CDR3 runs 14 residues. Per the germline V gene, CDR1 is SQVTM and CDR2 is ANQGSEA. With 2 bases removed from V and 0 bases from J, the gap between germline ends came to 8 bases.

As DNA, the CDR3 is TGTGCCAGCTCACCACAAAAAGCGGGAGTCGGCAATGAGCAGTTCTTC. This gives the protein CASSPQKAGVGNEQFF. The V call is TRBV18, the J call TRBJ2-1; 8 bases agree with TRBD2. This CDR3 contains 16 residues. The V gene's germline CDR1 is KGHSH and CDR2 LQKENI. V was pared by 1 base and J by 6 bases, with 8 bases of the junction left unmatched. Together with reference TRBV18 and TRBJ2-1, the CDR3 gives the full variable domain: NAGVMQNPRHLVRRRGQEARLRCSPMKGHSHVYWYRQLPEEGLKFMVYLQKENIIDESGMPKERFSAEFPKEGPSILRIQQVVRGDSAAYFCASSPQKAGVGNEQFFGPGTRLTVL.

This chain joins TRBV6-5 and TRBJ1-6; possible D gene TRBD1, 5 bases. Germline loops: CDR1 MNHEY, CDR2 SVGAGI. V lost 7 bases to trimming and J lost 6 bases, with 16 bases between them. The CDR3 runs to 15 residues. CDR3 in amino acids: CASTITGAANSPLHF. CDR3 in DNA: TGTGCCAGCACCATAACTGGGGCGGCTAATTCACCCCTCCACTTT.

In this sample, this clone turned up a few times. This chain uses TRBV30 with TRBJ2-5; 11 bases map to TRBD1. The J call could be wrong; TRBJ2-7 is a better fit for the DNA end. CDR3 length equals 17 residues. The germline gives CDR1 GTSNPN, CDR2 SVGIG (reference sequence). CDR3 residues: CAWRGQGARGSGYEQYF. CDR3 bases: TGTGCCTGGAGAGGACAGGGGGCGCGCGGGAGTGGCTACGAGCAGTACTTC.

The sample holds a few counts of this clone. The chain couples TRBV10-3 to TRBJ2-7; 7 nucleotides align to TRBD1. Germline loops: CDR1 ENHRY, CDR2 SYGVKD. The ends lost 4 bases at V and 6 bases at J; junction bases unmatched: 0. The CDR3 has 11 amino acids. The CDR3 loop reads CAISAGGEQYF. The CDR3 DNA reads TGTGCCATCAGTGCAGGGGGCGAGCAGTACTTC.

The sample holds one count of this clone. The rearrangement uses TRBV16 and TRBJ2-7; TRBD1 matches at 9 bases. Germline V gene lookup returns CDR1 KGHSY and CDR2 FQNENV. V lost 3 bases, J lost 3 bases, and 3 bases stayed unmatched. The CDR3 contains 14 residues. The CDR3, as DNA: TGTGCCAGCAGCCATGGGACAGGGTTCTACGAGCAGTACTTC. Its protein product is CASSHGTGFYEQYF.

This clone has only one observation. CDR3 sequence (DNA): TGTGCCAGCAGCTTAGAATGGGGGACTGAAGCTTTCTTT. This gives the protein CASSLEWGTEAFF. V usage is TRBV7-9 and J usage is TRBJ1-1; D is perhaps TRBD1 (5 bases). Germline V gene sequence: CDR1 SEHNR, CDR2 FQNEAQ (reference sequence). The length of the CDR3 is 13 residues. The V and J ends lost 1 base and 5 bases respectively, with 8 bases between them.

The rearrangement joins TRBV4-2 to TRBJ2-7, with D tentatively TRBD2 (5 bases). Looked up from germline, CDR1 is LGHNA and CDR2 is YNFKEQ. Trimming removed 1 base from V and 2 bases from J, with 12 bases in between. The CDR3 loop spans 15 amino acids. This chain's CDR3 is CASSQAVDYAYEQYF. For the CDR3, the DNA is TGTGCCAGCAGCCAAGCAGTAGACTACGCCTACGAGCAGTACTTC.

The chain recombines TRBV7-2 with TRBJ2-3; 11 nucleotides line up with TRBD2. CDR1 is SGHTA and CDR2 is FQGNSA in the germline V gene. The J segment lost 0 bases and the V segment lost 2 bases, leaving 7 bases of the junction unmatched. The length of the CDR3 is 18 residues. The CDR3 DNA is TGTGCCAGCAGCTTAAACCTAGCGGGAGGTCGGAGCACAGATACGCAGTATTTT. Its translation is CASSLNLAGGRSTDTQYF.

CDR3 region: CAIRAGQYNEQFF. The CDR3 bases are TGTGCCATCAGGGCAGGGCAGTACAATGAGCAGTTCTTC. The chain has TRBV10-3 and TRBJ2-1; weak D call: TRBD1 (5 bases). This CDR3 is 13 amino acids long. Germline loops: CDR1 ENHRY, CDR2 SYGVKD. The germline V and J ends were trimmed by 6 bases and 4 bases, with 10 bases remaining between them.

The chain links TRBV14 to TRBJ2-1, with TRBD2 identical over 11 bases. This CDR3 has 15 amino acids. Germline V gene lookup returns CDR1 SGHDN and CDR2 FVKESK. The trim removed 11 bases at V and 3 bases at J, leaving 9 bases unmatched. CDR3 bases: TGTGCCTCCGGGCGACTAGCGGGGTACTACAATGAGCAGTTCTTC. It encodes CASGRLAGYYNEQFF.

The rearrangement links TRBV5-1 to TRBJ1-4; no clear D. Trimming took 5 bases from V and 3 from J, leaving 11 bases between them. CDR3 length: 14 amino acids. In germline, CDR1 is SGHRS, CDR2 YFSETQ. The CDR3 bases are TGCGCCAGCAGGCCTGGACGCCCTAATGAAAAACTGTTTTTT. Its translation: CASRPGRPNEKLFF.

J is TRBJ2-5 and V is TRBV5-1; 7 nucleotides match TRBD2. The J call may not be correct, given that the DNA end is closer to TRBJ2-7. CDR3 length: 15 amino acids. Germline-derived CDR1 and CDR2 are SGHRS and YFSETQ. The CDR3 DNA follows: TGCGCCAGCAGCTTGGATGCGGGAGCGTTCTACGAGCAGTACTTC. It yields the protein CASSLDAGAFYEQYF.

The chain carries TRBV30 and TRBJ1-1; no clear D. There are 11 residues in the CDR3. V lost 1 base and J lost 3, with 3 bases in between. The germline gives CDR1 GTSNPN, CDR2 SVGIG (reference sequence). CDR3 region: CAWSGYTEAFF. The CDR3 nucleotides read TGTGCCTGGAGTGGTTACACTGAAGCTTTCTTT.

The CDR3 DNA reads as TGTGCCACCAGCAGAAAGGGGAACGAGCAGTACTTC. Encoded protein: CATSRKGNEQYF. The rearrangement uses TRBV15 and TRBJ2-7; D may be TRBD1 (5 bases). Germline assignment: CDR1 LNHNV and CDR2 YYDKDF (reference sequence). The CDR3 has 12 amino acids. V was shortened by 2 bases and J by 5 bases, with 7 bases between the two germline ends. The full variable domain, completed using reference TRBV15 and TRBJ2-7, is DAMVIQNPRYQVTQFGKPVTLSCSQTLNHNVMYWYQQKSSQAPKLLFHYYDKDFNNEADTPDNFQSRRPNTSFCFLDIRSPGLGDTAMYLCATSRKGNEQYFGPGTRLTVT.

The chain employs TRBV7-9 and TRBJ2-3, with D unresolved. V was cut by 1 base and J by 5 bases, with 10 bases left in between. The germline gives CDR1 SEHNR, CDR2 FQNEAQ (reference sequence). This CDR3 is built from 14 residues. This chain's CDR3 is CASSLGFGVDTQYF. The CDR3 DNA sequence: TGTGCCAGCAGCTTAGGGTTCGGTGTAGATACGCAGTATTTT. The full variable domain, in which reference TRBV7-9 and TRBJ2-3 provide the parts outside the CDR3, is DTGVSQNPRHKITKRGQNVTFRCDPISEHNRLYWYRQTLGQGPEFLTYFQNEAQLEKSRLLSDRFSAERPKGSFSTLEIQRTEQGDSAMYLCASSLGFGVDTQYFGPGTRLTVL.

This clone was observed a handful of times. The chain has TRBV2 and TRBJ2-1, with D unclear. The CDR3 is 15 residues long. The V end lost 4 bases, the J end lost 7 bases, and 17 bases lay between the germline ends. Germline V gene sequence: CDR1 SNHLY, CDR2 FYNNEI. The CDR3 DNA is TGTGCCAGCAGTGGGCTCCGGGCTTCCCCTAATGAGCAGTTCTTC. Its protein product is CASSGLRASPNEQFF.

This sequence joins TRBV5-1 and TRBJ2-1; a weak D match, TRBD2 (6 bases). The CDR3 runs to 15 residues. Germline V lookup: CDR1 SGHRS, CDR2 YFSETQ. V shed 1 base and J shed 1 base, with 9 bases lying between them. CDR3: CASSLLGTSYNEQFF. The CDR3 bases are TGCGCCAGCAGCTTGTTGGGGACTTCCTACAATGAGCAGTTCTTC.

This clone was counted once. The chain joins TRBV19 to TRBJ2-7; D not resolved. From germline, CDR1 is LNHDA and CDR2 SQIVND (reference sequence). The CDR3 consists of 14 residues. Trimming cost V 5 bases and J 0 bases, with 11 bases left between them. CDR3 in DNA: TGTGCCAGTAGTCCCACTCCAGGCTCCTACGAGCAGTACTTC. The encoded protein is CASSPTPGSYEQYF.

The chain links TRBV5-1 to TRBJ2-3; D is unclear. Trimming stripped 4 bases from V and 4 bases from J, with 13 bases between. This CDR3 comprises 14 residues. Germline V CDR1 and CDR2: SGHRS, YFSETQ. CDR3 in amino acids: CASSTRMEPDTQYF. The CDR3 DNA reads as TGCGCCAGCAGCACCCGTATGGAGCCAGATACGCAGTATTTT. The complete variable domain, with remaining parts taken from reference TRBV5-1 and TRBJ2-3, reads KAGVTQTPRYLIKTRGQQVTLSCSPISGHRSVSWYQQTPGQGLQFLFEYFSETQRNKGNFPGRFSGRQFSNSRSEMNVSTLELGDSALYLCASSTRMEPDTQYFGPGTRLTVL.

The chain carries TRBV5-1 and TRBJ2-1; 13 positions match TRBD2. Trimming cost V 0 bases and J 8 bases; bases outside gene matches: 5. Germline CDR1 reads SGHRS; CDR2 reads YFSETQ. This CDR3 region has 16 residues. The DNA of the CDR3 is TGCGCCAGCAGCTTGGTTGGACTAGCGGGAGTTGATGAGCAGTTCTTC. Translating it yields CASSLVGLAGVDEQFF.

In DNA, the CDR3 is TGTGCCAGCAGTGACAGCATGAACACTGAAGCTTTCTTT. Amino acids: CASSDSMNTEAFF. The V and J genes are TRBV6-1 and TRBJ1-1; D not resolved. V was shortened by 3 bases and J by 0 bases, with 5 bases between the two germline ends. This CDR3 has 13 amino acids. Germline CDR1 reads MNHNS; CDR2 reads SASEGT.

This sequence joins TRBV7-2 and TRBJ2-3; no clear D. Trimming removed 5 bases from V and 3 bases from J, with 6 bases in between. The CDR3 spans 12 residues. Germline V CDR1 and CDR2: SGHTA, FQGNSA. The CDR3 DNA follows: TGTGCCAGCAGCCCGCGGACAGATACGCAGTATTTT. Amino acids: CASSPRTDTQYF.